This entry describes one T cell receptor (beta chain). What it binds is not known. This record comes from a study of OX40 agonist ivuxolimab in advanced cancers. As for the study in general: Patients in dose escalation had liver, melanoma, kidney or head and neck cancers. Study outcomes and limitations: Among the lowest levels of clonal expansion were found in partial responders at 0.1-3.0 mg/kg.

Here immunoSEQ multiplex PCR was the method, and the copy in TCRdb shows in-frame clones only, minus some. The sample lists about 92,000 clones; about four fifths were seen once. The receptor's source is an adult with an advanced solid tumor such as melanoma, head and neck, liver or kidney cancer. Sequences were derived from CD4+ or CD8+ T cells sorted from blood, sampled in a trial of the OX40 agonist ivuxolimab.

This chain's CDR3 is CASSEEGEPDSYGYTF. The CDR3 DNA follows: TGTGCCAGCAGTGAAGAAGGCGAACCTGATAGCTATGGCTACACCTTC. The chain combines TRBV2 with TRBJ1-2; D unclear. Trimming took off 1 base at V and 4 bases at J, with 16 bases between the two ends. CDR3 length: 16 residues. Looked up from germline, CDR1 is SNHLY and CDR2 is FYNNEI.